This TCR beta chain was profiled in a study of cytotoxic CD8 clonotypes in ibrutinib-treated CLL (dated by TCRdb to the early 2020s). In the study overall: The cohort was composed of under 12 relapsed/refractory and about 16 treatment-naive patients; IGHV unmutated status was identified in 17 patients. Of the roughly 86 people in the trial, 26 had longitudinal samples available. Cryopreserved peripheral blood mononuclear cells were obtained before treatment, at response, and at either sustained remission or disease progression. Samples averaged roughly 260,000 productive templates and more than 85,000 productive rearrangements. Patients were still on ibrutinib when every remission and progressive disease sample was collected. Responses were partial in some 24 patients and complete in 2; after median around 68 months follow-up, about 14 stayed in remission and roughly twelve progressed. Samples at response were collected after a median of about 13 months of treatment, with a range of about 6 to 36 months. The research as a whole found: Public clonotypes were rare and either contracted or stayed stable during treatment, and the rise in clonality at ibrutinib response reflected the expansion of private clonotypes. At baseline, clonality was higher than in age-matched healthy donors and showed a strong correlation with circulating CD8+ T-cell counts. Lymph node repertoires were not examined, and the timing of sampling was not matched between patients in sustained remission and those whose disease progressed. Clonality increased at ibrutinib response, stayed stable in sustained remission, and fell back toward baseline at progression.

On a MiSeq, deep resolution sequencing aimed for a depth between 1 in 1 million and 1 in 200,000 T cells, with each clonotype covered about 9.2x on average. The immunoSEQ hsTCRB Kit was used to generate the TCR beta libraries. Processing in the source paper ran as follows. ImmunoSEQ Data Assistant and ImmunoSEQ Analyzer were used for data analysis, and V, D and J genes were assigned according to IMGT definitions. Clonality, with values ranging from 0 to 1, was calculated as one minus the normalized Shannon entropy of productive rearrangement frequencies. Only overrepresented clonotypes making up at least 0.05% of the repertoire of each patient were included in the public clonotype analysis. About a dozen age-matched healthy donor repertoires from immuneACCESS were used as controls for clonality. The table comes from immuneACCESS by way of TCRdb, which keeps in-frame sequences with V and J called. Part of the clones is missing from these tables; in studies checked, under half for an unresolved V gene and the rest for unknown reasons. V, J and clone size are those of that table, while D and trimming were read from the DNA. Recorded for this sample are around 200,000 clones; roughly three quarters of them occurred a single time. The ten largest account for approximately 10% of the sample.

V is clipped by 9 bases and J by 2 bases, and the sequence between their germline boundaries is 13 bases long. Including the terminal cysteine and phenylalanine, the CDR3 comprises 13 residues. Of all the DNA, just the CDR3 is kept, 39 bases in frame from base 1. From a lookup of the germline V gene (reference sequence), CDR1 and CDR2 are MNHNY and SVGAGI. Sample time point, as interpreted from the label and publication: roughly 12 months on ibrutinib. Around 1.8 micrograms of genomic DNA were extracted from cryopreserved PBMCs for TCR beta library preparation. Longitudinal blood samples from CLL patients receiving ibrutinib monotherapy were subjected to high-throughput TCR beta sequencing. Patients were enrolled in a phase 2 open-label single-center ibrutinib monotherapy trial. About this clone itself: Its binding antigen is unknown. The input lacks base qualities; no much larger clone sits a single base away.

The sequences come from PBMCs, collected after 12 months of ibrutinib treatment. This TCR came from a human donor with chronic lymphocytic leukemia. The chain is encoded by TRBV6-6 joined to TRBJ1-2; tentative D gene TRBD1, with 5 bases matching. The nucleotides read TGTGCCAGTACAGACAGACGAAACTATGGCTACACCTTC. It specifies CASTDRRNYGYTF.